This T cell receptor beta chain was documented in a study of tumor-infiltrating lymphocytes in primary liver carcinoma. Study-wide context: Men as well as women, aged 30 to 69 years, made up the patients. Every sample contained roughly 3.65 to 8 million productive TCRbeta reads, and these numbers were similar from one tissue type to another.

From about 19-30 mg of unsorted bulk tissue, DNA and RNA were co-extracted together. Patients underwent surgical resection for primary liver carcinoma. Every single tumor sample held over 75% viable tumor cells. Germline-derived CDR1 and CDR2 are LGHNT and FRNRAP. This CDR3 contains 14 residues. V dropped 5 bases and J dropped 7; count of bases not matched to a gene: 5. TCR beta cDNA came from about 500 ng total RNA, primed with a constant-region primer. It was through three nested multiplex PCR rounds of slightly modified ARM-PCR that TCR beta libraries arose. Use of TRBV1-TRBV30 forward primers with a C-beta reverse primer characterized the first two PCR rounds, which lasted roughly 9 cycles each. TCRdb called the multiplex PCR reads again in MiXCR, with one record for every CDR3 protein. The sample lists about 78,000 distinct CDR3 sequences, about two thirds occurring once. This clonotype was observed at least ten times.

The rearrangement joins TRBV12-5 to TRBJ1-5; 10 nucleotides line up with TRBD1. The specimen was liver tumor tissue from sampling region 4. As to subset: tumor region T4, right-lateral pole. The clonotype was recovered from a woman in her sixties or seventies with primary liver carcinoma and hepatitis B virus infection. This chain's CDR3 is CASGTGQGGQPQHF. Written as DNA, the CDR3 is TGTGCTAGTGGTACCGGACAGGGGGGGCAGCCCCAGCATTTT.